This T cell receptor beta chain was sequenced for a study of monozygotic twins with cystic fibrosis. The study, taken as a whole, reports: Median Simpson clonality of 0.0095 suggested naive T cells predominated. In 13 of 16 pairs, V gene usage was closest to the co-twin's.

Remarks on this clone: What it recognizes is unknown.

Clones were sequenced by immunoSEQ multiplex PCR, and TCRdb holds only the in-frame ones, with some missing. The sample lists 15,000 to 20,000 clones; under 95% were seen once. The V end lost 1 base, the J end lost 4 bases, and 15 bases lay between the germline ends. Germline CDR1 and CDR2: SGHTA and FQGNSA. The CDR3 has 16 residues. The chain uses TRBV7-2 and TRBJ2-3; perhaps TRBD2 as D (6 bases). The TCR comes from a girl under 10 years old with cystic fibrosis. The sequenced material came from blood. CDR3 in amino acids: CASSLVGGKGADTQYF. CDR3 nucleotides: TGTGCCAGCAGCTTAGTGGGAGGAAAGGGTGCAGATACGCAGTATTTT.